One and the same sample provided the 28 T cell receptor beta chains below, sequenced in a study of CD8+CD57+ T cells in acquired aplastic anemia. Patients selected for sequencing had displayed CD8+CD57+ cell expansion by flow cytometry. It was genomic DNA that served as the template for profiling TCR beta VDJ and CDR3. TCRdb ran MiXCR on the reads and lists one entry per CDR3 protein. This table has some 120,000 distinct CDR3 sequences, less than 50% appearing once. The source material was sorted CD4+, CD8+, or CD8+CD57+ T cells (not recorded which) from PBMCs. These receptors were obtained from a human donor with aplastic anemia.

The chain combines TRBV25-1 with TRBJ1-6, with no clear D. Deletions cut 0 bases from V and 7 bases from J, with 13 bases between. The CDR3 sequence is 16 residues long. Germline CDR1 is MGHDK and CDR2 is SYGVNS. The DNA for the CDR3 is TGTGCCAGCAGTGAATATTCAGGCCTTGGGAATTCACCCCTCCACTTT. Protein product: CASSEYSGLGNSPLHF.

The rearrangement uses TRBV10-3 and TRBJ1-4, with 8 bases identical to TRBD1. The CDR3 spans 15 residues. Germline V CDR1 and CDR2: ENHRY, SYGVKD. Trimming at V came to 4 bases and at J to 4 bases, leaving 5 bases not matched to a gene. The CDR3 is CAISGRTGHNEKLFF. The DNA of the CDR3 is TGTGCCATCAGTGGTAGGACAGGGCATAATGAAAAACTGTTTTTT.

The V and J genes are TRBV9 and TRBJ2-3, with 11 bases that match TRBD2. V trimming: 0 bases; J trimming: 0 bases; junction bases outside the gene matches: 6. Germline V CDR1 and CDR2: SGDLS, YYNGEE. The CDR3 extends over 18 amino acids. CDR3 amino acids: CASSVVDSGGVSTDTQYF. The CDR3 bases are TGTGCCAGCAGCGTAGTGGATAGCGGGGGGGTGAGCACAGATACGCAGTATTTT.

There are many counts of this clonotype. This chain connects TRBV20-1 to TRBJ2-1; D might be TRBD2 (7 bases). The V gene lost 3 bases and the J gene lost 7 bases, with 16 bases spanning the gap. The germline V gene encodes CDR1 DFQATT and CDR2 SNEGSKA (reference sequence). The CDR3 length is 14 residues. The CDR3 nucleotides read TGCAGTGCTAGCGGGGGGCTCTTCCCTAATGAGCAGTTCTTC. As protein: CSASGGLFPNEQFF.

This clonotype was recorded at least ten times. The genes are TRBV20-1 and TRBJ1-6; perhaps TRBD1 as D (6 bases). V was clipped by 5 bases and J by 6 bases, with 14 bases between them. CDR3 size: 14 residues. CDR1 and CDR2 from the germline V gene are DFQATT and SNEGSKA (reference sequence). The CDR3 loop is CSARTGLANSPLHF. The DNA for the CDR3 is TGCAGTGCTCGTACAGGGCTGGCTAATTCACCCCTCCACTTT.

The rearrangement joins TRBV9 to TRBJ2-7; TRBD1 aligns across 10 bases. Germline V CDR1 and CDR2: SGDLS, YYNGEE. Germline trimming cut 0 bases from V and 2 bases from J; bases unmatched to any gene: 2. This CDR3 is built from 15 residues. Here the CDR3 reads CASSVAGTGAYEQYF. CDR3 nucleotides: TGTGCCAGCAGCGTAGCGGGGACAGGGGCCTACGAGCAGTACTTC.

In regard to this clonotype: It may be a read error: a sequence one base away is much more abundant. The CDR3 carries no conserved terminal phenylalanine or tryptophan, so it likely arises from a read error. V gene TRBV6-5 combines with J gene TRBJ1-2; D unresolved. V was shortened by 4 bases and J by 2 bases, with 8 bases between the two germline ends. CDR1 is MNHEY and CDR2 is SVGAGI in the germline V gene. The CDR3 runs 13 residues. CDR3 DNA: TGTGCCAGCAGTTTAACCCACAACTATGGCTACACCATC. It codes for CASSLTHNYGYTI.

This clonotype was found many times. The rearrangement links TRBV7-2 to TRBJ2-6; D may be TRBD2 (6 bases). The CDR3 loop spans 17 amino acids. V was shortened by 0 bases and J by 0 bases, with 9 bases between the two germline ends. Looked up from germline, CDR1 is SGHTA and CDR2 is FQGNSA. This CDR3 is CASSLASGRSGANVLTF. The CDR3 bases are TGTGCCAGCAGCTTAGCTAGCGGTCGCTCTGGGGCCAACGTCCTGACTTTC.

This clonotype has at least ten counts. This CDR3 reads CASSYTYEQYF. CDR3 nucleotide sequence: TGTGCCAGCAGTTACACCTACGAGCAGTACTTC. The J gene is TRBJ2-7, the V gene TRBV6-2 or TRBV6-3; no definite D call. The CDR3 loop spans 11 amino acids. Trimming took 2 bases from V and 2 from J, leaving 1 base between them. Germline V CDR1 and CDR2: MNHEY, SVGEGT.

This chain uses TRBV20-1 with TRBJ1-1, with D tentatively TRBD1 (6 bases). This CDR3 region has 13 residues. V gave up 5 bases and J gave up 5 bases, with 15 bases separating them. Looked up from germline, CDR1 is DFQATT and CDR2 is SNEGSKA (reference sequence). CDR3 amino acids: CSAELGGRTEAFF. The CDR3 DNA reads TGCAGTGCTGAACTAGGGGGTCGGACTGAAGCTTTCTTT.

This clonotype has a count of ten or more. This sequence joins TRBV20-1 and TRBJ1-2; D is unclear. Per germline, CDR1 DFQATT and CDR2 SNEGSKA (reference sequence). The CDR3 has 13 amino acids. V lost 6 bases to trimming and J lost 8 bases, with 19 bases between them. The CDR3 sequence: CSALRSVTQGYTF. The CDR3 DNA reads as TGCAGTGCCCTCCGGTCCGTTACTCAGGGCTACACCTTC.

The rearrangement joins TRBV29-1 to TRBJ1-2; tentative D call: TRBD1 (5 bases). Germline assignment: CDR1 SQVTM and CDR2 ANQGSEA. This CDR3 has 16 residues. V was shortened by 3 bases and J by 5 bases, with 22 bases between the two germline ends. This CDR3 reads CSVDRRHRDGGYGYTF. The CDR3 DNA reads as TGCAGCGTTGACCGTCGGCATAGGGACGGGGGATATGGCTACACCTTC.

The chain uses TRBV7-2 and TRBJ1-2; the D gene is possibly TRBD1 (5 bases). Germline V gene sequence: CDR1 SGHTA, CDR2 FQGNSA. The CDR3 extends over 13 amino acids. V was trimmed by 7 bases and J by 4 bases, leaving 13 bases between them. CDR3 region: CASTNGGAYGYTF. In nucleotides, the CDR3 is TGTGCCAGCACCAATGGCGGGGCCTATGGCTACACCTTC.

CDR3 coding DNA: TGTGCCAGCAGCCTCCCACCACTAGGGAGCAATGAGCAGTTCTTC. Translation gives CASSLPPLGSNEQFF. The gene calls are TRBV7-6 and TRBJ2-1, with D tentatively TRBD2 (5 bases). Germline values: CDR1 SGHVS, CDR2 FNYEAQ. This CDR3 is 15 amino acids long. Trimming pared 5 bases from V and 6 bases from J, leaving 17 bases between.

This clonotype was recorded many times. The CDR3 DNA reads as TGTGCCAGCAGCAGGGATATGAACACTGAAGCTTTCTTT. This codes for CASSRDMNTEAFF. V gene TRBV11-2 combines with J gene TRBJ1-1, with D unresolved. The CDR3 runs to 13 residues. CDR1 is SGHAT, CDR2 FQNNGV, per germline. Trimming took 5 bases from V and 0 from J, leaving 7 bases between them. Full variable domain (outside the CDR3, taken from reference TRBV11-2 and TRBJ1-1): EAGVAQSPRYKIIEKRQSVAFWCNPISGHATLYWYQQILGQGPKLLIQFQNNGVVDDSQLPKDRFSAERLKGVDSTLKIQPAKLEDSAVYLCASSRDMNTEAFFGQGTRLTVV.

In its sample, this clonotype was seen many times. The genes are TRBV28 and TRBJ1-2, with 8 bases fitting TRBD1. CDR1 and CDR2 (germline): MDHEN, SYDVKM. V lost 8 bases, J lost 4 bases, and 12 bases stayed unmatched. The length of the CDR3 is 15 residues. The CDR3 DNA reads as TGTGCCAGCGCGTTAGGACAGGGAAGGAGCTATGGCTACACCTTC. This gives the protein CASALGQGRSYGYTF.

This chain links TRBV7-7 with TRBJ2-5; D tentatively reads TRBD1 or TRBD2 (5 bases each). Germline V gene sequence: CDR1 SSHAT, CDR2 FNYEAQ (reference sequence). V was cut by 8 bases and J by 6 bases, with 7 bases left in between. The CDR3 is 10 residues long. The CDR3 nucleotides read TGTGCCAGCGGGGGAAAGACCCAGTACTTC. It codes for CASGGKTQYF. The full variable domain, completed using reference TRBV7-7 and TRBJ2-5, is GAGVSQSPRYKVTKRGQDVTLRCDPISSHATLYWYQQALGQGPEFLTYFNYEAQPDKSGLPSDRFSAERPEGSISTLTIQRTEQRDSAMYRCASGGKTQYFGPGTRLLVL.

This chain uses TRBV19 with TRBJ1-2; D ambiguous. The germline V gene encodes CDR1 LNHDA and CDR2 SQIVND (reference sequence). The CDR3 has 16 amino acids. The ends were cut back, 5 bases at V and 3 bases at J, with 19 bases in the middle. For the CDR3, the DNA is TGTGCCAGTAGTGGAGCGGGCCAGTTATTTCACTATGGCTACACCTTC. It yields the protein CASSGAGQLFHYGYTF.

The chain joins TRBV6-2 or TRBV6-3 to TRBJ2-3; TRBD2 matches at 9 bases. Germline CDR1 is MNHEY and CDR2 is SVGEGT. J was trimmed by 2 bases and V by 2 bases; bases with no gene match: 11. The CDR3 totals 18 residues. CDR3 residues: CASSYPGRGGAFTDTQYF. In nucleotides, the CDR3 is TGTGCCAGCAGTTACCCCGGACGCGGGGGGGCGTTCACAGATACGCAGTATTTT.

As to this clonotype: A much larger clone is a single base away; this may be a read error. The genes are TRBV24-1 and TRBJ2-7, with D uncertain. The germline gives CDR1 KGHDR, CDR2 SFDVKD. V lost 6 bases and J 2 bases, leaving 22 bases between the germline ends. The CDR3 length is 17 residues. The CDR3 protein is CATSYLDIGQVPYEQYF. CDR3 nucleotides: TGTGCCACCAGTTACTTAGATATAGGGCAGGTGCCCTACGAGCAGTACTTC.

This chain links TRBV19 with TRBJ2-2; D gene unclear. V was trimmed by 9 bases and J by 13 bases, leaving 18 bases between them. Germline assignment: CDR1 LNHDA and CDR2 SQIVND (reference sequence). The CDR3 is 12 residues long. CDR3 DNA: TGTGCCAGCCTAAGTATGACCGGGTGGCTGTTTTTT. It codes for CASLSMTGWLFF. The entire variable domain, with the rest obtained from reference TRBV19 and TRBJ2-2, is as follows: DGGITQSPKYLFRKEGQNVTLSCEQNLNHDAMYWYRQDPGQGLRLIYYSQIVNDFQKGDIAEGYSVSREKKESFPLTVTSAQKNPTAFYLCASLSMTGWLFFGEGSRLTVL.

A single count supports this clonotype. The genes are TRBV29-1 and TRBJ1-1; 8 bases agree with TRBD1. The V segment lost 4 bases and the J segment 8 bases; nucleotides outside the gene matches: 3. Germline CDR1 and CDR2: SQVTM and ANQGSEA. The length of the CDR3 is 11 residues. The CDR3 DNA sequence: TGCAGCGTTGCCCGGGACAGGGAAGCTTTCTTT. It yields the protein CSVARDREAFF.

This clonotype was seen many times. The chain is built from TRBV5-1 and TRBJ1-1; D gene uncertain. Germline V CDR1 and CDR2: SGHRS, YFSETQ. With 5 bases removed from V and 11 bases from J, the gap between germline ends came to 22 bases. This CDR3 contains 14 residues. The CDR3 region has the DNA TGCGCCAGCAGACGAACATCTAAAGAAAGAGGGGCTTTCTTT. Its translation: CASRRTSKERGAFF.

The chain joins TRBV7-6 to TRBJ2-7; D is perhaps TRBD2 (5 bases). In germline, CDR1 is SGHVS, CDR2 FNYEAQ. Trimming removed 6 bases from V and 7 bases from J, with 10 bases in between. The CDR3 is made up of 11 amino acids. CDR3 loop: CASRLREEQYF. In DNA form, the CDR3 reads TGTGCCAGCAGACTCCGGGAAGAGCAGTACTTC.

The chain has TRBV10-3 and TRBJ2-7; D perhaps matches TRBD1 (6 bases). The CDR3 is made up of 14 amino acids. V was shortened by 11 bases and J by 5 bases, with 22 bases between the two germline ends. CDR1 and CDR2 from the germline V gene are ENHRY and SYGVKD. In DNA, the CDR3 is TGTGCCCTCGCTAAGGGGGATGCCGTCCACGAGCAGTACTTC. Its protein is CALAKGDAVHEQYF.

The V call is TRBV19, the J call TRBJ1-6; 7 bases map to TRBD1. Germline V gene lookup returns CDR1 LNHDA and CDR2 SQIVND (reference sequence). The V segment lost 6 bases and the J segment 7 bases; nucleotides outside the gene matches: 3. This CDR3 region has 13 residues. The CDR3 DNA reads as TGTGCCAGTAGGTCAGGGGGAAATTCACCCCTCCACTTT. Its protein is CASRSGGNSPLHF.

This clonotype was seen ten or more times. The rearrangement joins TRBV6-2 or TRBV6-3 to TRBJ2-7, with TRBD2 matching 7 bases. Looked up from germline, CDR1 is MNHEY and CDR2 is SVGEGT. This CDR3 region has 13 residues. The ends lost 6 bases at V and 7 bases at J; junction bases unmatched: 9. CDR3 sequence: CASSPGWGGEQYF. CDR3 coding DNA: TGTGCCAGCAGCCCCGGATGGGGAGGGGAGCAGTACTTC.

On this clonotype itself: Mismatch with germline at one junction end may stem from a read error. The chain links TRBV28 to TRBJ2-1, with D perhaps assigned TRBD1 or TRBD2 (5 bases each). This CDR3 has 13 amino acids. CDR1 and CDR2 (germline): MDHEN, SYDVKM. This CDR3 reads CASSWGSYDEQFF. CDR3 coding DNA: TGTGCCAGCAGTTGGGGGAGCTACGATGAGCAGTTCTTC. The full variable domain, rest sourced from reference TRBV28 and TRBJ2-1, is DVKVTQSSRYLVKRTGEKVFLECVQDMDHENMFWYRQDPGLGLRLIYFSYDVKMKEKGDIPEGYSVSREKKERFSLILESASTNQTSMYLCASSWGSYDEQFFGPGTRLTVL.